This T cell receptor (beta chain) was observed in a study of radiation and T cells in renal cell carcinoma. The data were produced by immunoSEQ multiplex PCR, yet TCRdb's version contains in-frame clones alone and is incomplete. Seen here are around 95,000 clones, approximately 82% observed once, and the top ten hold 6.5% to 8%. Time point denoted: blood 4 weeks post-SBRT, at nephrectomy. Treatment noted: 15 Gy SBRT to primary tumor, nephrectomy 4 weeks later. This clone was picked up a small number of times. CDR1 is LGHNA and CDR2 is YSLEER in the germline V gene. Trimming shortened V by 6 bases and J by 3 bases, and 18 bases separated the two germline ends. The CDR3 contains 16 residues.

This clonotype was obtained from a man aged 55 to 70 with renal cell carcinoma. The V gene is TRBV4-3, the J gene TRBJ1-5; tentatively, D is TRBD1 (5 bases). Sequencing was performed on blood, taken from a patient whose treatment included radiotherapy and nephrectomy. CDR3 sequence reads: CASSSGWGEINQPQHF. The CDR3 region has the DNA TGCGCCAGCAGTTCAGGGTGGGGGGAAATCAATCAGCCCCAGCATTTT.